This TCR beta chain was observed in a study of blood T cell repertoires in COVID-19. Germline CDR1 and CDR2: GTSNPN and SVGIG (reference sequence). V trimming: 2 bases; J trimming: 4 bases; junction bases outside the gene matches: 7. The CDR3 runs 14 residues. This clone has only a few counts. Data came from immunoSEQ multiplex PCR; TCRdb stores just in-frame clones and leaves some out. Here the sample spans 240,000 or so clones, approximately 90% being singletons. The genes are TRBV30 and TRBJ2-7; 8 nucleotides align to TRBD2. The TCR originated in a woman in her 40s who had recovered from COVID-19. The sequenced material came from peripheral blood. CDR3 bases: TGTGCCTGGAGTCTGGGCGGGAGGCCGTACGAGCAGTACTTC. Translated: CAWSLGGRPYEQYF.